This T cell receptor beta chain was obtained from a study of T cell responses to AZD1222 COVID-19 vaccine (dated by TCRdb to the early 2020s). About the full investigation: AZD1222 recipients given second doses at about 4 weeks or at about 12 weeks were pooled, since spike-specific TCR depth and breadth were not found to differ between the two schedules. TCR sequencing covered more than 230 trial participants: 200 to 220 given two doses of AZD1222 and 26 given two doses of MenACWY control vaccine. Trial participants were enrolled by age into subgroups of 18-55, 56-69 and 70-plus years, and around 140, 26 and 57 TCR-sequenced participants, respectively, were included in these subgroups. The paper as a whole reports these results and caveats: Because no day 14 peak-response samples were available, the repertoires could be characterized only after the peak T cell response. Conclusions about previously exposed vaccinees are limited because only a handful of AZD1222 recipients were SARS-CoV-2 seropositive at baseline. In the small 56-69-year group, the increase in depth fell short of significance, most likely because of low power. Participants were mostly white British, with more females than males. The authors suggested clonal diversity may have been underestimated. The vaccine-associated CD4 TCRs covered the entire spike protein, and the dominant responses fell in regions 160-218 and 743-854. After two AZD1222 doses, spike-specific TCR breadth and depth were significantly higher than at day 0 and than in MenACWY recipients. Epitopes outside the regions mutated in the B.1.351 and B.1.1.7 variants were reportedly recognized by nearly half of the unique spike-specific TCRs.

The CDR3 regions of human TCRbeta chains were analyzed by immunosequencing. In the paper's pipeline: Repertoire TCRs were matched against a reference library of SARS-CoV-2-specific TCRs generated with the MIRA antigen-specificity platform. Breadth was defined as the fraction of unique TCRs that were SARS-CoV-2-associated. Depth was defined as the fraction of total T cells that were SARS-CoV-2-associated. Using the MIRA data, each spike-specific TCR was mapped to the spike region that the TCR reacts to and placed in a CD4 or CD8 class. Log10-transformed breadth and depth values were compared by one-way ANOVA with Sidak's multiple comparisons tests. The table comes from immuneACCESS by way of TCRdb, which keeps in-frame sequences with V and J called. Part of the clones is missing from these tables; in studies checked, under half for an unresolved V gene and the rest for unknown reasons. That table furnishes V, J and clone size, whereas the DNA furnished D and trimming. The sample contains around 78,000 clones, 70% to 85% of them found a single time. Clones ranked in the top ten supply about 3.1% of the sample.

Interpreted using the paper, the time point label stands for: baseline before first vaccination. Vaccinee samples came from UK trials COV001 and COV002, including a single-blind randomized controlled phase 2/3 trial of AZD1222 (ChAdOx1 nCoV-19) in healthy adults. For TCRbeta chain sequencing, PBMC samples were collected from trial participants at day 0 and at day 28 after the second dose. As to this clone: The antigen it binds to is not known. Base-call qualities are not available, and no considerably larger clone is one nucleotide away.

From the germline V gene, CDR1 is MNHEY and CDR2 is SVGAGI. V lost 0 bases and J lost 3 bases; the stretch between them is 11 bases long. The CDR3, cysteine through phenylalanine, is 15 amino acids long. The CDR3 DNA has 45 bases and is translated from base 1. The clonotype was recovered from an adult in good health. The sequencing used peripheral blood, collected on day 0 of AZD1222 vaccination. The sequence is built from TRBV6-5 and TRBJ1-2; the D gene lacks a confident call. The CDR3 amino acid sequence is: CASSYSMGQDYGYTF. The nucleotides are TGTGCCAGCAGTTACTCGATGGGCCAGGACTATGGCTACACCTTC.